Shown below are 32 T cell receptor beta chains from a single sample sequenced in a study of blood T cell repertoires in COVID-19. Clones were read by immunoSEQ multiplex PCR, and TCRdb kept only the in-frame ones, dropping some. The sample carries 80,000 to 130,000 clones, around 85% recorded once. Material for sequencing was PBMCs or T cells enriched from blood (not recorded which). The receptors were gathered from a woman aged 45 to 65 who had recovered from COVID-19.

The genes are TRBV5-4 and TRBJ2-5; 12 nucleotides agree with TRBD2. The CDR3 runs 17 residues. V lost 4 bases, J lost 3 bases, and 10 bases stayed unmatched. Germline V lookup: CDR1 SGHNT, CDR2 YYREEE (reference sequence). The CDR3 bases are TGTGCCAGCAGCGGGGCTAGCGGGGGGGATGGCAAAGAGACCCAGTACTTC. This sequence encodes CASSGASGGDGKETQYF.

The V call is TRBV27, the J call TRBJ1-1, with TRBD1 identical over 9 bases. Germline V gene sequence: CDR1 MNHEY, CDR2 SMNVEV (reference sequence). J gave up 3 bases and V 6 bases, and 5 bases lay outside the gene matches. The CDR3 has 14 residues. The CDR3 coding sequence is TGTGCCAGCAGCTTACAGGGGGCGTACACTGAAGCTTTCTTT. Translated, it gives CASSLQGAYTEAFF.

The V and J genes are TRBV20-1 and TRBJ1-2; 7 bases are shared with TRBD1. CDR1 and CDR2 (germline): DFQATT, SNEGSKA (reference sequence). The CDR3 runs 11 residues. Unmatched junction bases numbered 10, after V lost 5 bases and J lost 13 bases. Written as DNA, the CDR3 is TGCAGTGCTGGAGGGGGCGCATACTCCACCTTC. This gives the protein CSAGGGAYSTF.

The chain couples TRBV30 to TRBJ1-2, with TRBD1 as a possible D gene (5 bases). Per germline, CDR1 GTSNPN and CDR2 SVGIG (reference sequence). V gave up 6 bases and J gave up 2 bases, with 19 bases separating them. This CDR3 is built from 15 residues. In DNA, the CDR3 is TGTGCCTGCGGGGGAGCCGTGCGCCCAAACTATGGCTACACCTTC. Its translation: CACGGAVRPNYGYTF.

The chain employs TRBV5-1 and TRBJ2-2, with 10 positions matching TRBD2. Per germline, CDR1 SGHRS and CDR2 YFSETQ. This CDR3 comprises 20 residues. V trimming: 2 bases; J trimming: 5 bases; junction bases outside the gene matches: 18. Here the CDR3 DNA reads TGCGCCAGCAGCTTTAGCAGTTTTTCTAGCGGGAGTGGAAAAACCGGGGAGCTGTTTTTT. Amino acid sequence: CASSFSSFSSGSGKTGELFF.

The V call is TRBV24-1, the J call TRBJ1-2; D might be TRBD1 (5 bases). The ends were cut back, 1 base at V and 6 bases at J, with 8 bases in the middle. The CDR3 is 13 residues long. Germline values: CDR1 KGHDR, CDR2 SFDVKD. CDR3 sequence reads: CATSDFWGDGYTF. The DNA of the CDR3 is TGTGCCACCAGTGATTTTTGGGGGGATGGCTACACCTTC.

The rearrangement uses TRBV7-8 and TRBJ1-1; 7 nucleotides align to TRBD1. Germline CDR1 is SGHVS and CDR2 is FQNEAQ. V gave up 3 bases and J gave up 7 bases; unmatched junction bases: 5. This CDR3 spans 13 amino acids. Here the CDR3 reads CASSFARDSEAFF. In DNA form, the CDR3 reads TGTGCCAGCAGCTTTGCGAGGGACAGTGAAGCTTTCTTT.

This clone was counted a single time. This chain links TRBV2 with TRBJ1-1; possible D gene TRBD1, 5 bases. V was cut by 7 bases and J by 3 bases, with 15 bases left in between. The CDR3 is 14 residues long. Germline CDR1 SNHLY, CDR2 FYNNEI. The CDR3 DNA reads TGTGCCAGCATTGAGGACAAAAACTACACTGAAGCTTTCTTT. It encodes CASIEDKNYTEAFF.

The V call is TRBV5-1, the J call TRBJ1-1; D call uncertain. Trimming shortened V by 2 bases and J by 1 base, and 15 bases separated the two germline ends. Germline V CDR1 and CDR2: SGHRS, YFSETQ. CDR3 length equals 16 residues. Here the CDR3 DNA reads TGCGCCAGCAGCTTAAACACACCGAGAGGGAACACTGAAGCTTTCTTT. Encoded protein: CASSLNTPRGNTEAFF. The entire variable domain, with the rest obtained from reference TRBV5-1 and TRBJ1-1, is as follows: KAGVTQTPRYLIKTRGQQVTLSCSPISGHRSVSWYQQTPGQGLQFLFEYFSETQRNKGNFPGRFSGRQFSNSRSEMNVSTLELGDSALYLCASSLNTPRGNTEAFFGQGTRLTVV.

The V gene is TRBV4-1, the J gene TRBJ2-7, with 8 bases fitting TRBD2. In germline, CDR1 is MGHRA, CDR2 YSYEKL. CDR3 length: 16 residues. The ends lost 4 bases at V and 1 base at J; junction bases unmatched: 9. CDR3 in DNA: TGCGCCAGCAGCCTGGGGAGCGGGGGAGGTTCCTACGAGCAGTACTTC. Amino acids: CASSLGSGGGSYEQYF.

The rearrangement joins TRBV5-4 to TRBJ2-2; TRBD2 matches 11 bases. The germline CDR1 and CDR2 sequences are SGHNT and YYREEE (reference sequence). The J segment lost 11 bases and the V segment lost 0 bases, leaving 9 bases of the junction unmatched. This CDR3 is built from 16 residues. CDR3 region: CASSLVGSGRAIELFF. CDR3 nucleotides: TGTGCCAGCAGCTTGGTTGGTAGCGGGAGGGCCATAGAGCTGTTTTTT.

CDR3 sequence reads: CASRAYLPGQGSMPQHF. CDR3 in DNA: TGTGCCAGTAGAGCCTACTTACCGGGACAGGGCTCTATGCCCCAGCATTTT. The chain is built from TRBV19 and TRBJ1-5; 9 nucleotides match TRBD1. The J segment lost 9 bases and the V segment lost 6 bases, leaving 18 bases of the junction unmatched. Germline values: CDR1 LNHDA, CDR2 SQIVND (reference sequence). This CDR3 is built from 17 residues.

This clone was observed a handful of times. The rearrangement uses TRBV6-6 and TRBJ2-5; 7 bases match TRBD2. The CDR3 runs 15 residues. The junction had 5 bases not matched to a gene; V was cut back by 2 bases and J by 2 bases. Germline assignment: CDR1 MNHNY and CDR2 SVGAGI (reference sequence). CDR3 sequence reads: CASSYLGGGQETQYF. As DNA, the CDR3 is TGTGCCAGCAGTTACCTCGGCGGGGGACAAGAGACCCAGTACTTC.

This chain links TRBV7-2 with TRBJ2-5; no firm D call. Germline CDR1 and CDR2: SGHTA and FQGNSA. The V gene lost 5 bases and the J gene lost 0 bases, with 16 bases spanning the gap. The CDR3 runs to 16 residues. This chain's CDR3 is CASSLSVPSHQETQYF. The CDR3 nucleotides read TGTGCCAGCAGCCTCTCCGTCCCGTCTCACCAAGAGACCCAGTACTTC.

The chain carries TRBV28 and TRBJ1-5; TRBD1 is a possible D gene (6 bases). The CDR3 is 14 amino acids. Germline loops: CDR1 MDHEN, CDR2 SYDVKM. V shed 10 bases and J shed 0 bases, with 13 bases lying between them. CDR3 protein: CATNRVYSNQPQHF. The DNA for the CDR3 is TGTGCCACAAACAGGGTCTATAGCAATCAGCCCCAGCATTTT.

The chain couples TRBV27 to TRBJ2-7, with a possible D match to TRBD1 (6 bases). V lost 0 bases to trimming and J lost 6 bases, with 9 bases between them. The germline V gene has CDR1 MNHEY and CDR2 SMNVEV (reference sequence). The CDR3 loop spans 13 amino acids. CDR3 amino acids: CASSLSSRGEQYF. CDR3 bases: TGTGCCAGCAGTTTATCATCCAGGGGCGAGCAGTACTTC.

This chain connects TRBV24-1 to TRBJ2-1; possibly TRBD2 for D (6 bases). Trimming cost V 7 bases and J 8 bases, with 14 bases left between them. Per germline, CDR1 KGHDR and CDR2 SFDVKD. The CDR3 is 13 residues long. CDR3 in DNA: TGTGCCACCAGGGCCGGAGGGCGGGATGAGCAGTTCTTC. Encoded protein: CATRAGGRDEQFF.

This clone was recorded a few times. DNA of the CDR3: TGCGCCAGCAGCTCAATTGGACAGGCCCAAGAGACCCAGTACTTC. This gives the protein CASSSIGQAQETQYF. This chain joins TRBV5-1 and TRBJ2-5; 7 nucleotides align to TRBD1. This CDR3 has 15 amino acids. The germline V gene encodes CDR1 SGHRS and CDR2 YFSETQ. With 3 bases clipped from V and 1 base from J, the junction kept 6 bases outside the gene matches.

The rearrangement links TRBV13 to TRBJ2-7; D gene uncertain. The CDR3 covers 12 residues. Trimming removed 3 bases from V and 2 bases from J, with 5 bases in between. CDR1 PRHDT and CDR2 FYEKMQ come from the germline V gene (reference sequence). CDR3 DNA sequence: TGTGCCAGCAGCTTTCAGACCTACGAGCAGTACTTC. It translates to CASSFQTYEQYF.

The chain joins TRBV9 to TRBJ1-2; 12 nucleotides match TRBD1. CDR1 is SGDLS, CDR2 YYNGEE, per germline. The ends lost 1 base at V and 4 bases at J; junction bases unmatched: 5. There are 16 residues in the CDR3. Here the CDR3 DNA reads TGTGCCAGCAGCGTAAACCCGGGACAGGGGGCCTATGGCTACACCTTC. Its protein is CASSVNPGQGAYGYTF.

J is TRBJ2-6 and V is TRBV18, with TRBD1 matching over 11 bases. Germline V gene sequence: CDR1 KGHSH, CDR2 LQKENI. The CDR3 consists of 17 residues. V lost 3 bases to trimming and J lost 4 bases; unmatched junction nucleotides: 5. CDR3 nucleotide sequence: TGTGCCAGCTCACCCGGGACAGGGGGTACAGGGGCCAACGTCCTGACTTTC. Translated, it gives CASSPGTGGTGANVLTF.

This clone has a single count. The gene calls are TRBV9 and TRBJ2-5; D unresolved. The V and J ends lost 0 bases and 5 bases respectively, with 11 bases between them. Per the germline V gene, CDR1 is SGDLS and CDR2 is YYNGEE. This CDR3 spans 14 amino acids. In DNA form, the CDR3 reads TGTGCCAGCAGCGTAGATCTGGTTGAGGAGACCCAGTACTTC. Translation gives CASSVDLVEETQYF.

As regards this clone: This CDR3 is also generated by other DNA sequences in the sample. This chain connects TRBV12-3 or TRBV12-4 to TRBJ2-5; 9 bases match TRBD1. The J segment lost 5 bases and the V segment lost 6 bases, leaving 4 bases of the junction unmatched. The CDR3 sequence is 13 residues long. This CDR3 reads CASSPGTGETQYF. For the CDR3, the DNA is TGTGCCAGCAGCCCGGGGACAGGGGAGACCCAGTACTTC.

This clone was recorded once. The V and J genes are TRBV7-2 and TRBJ1-2; D gene ambiguous. This CDR3 has 15 residues. V lost 8 bases and J 2 bases, leaving 18 bases between the germline ends. Germline lookup yields CDR1 SGHTA and CDR2 FQGNSA. CDR3 DNA sequence: TGTGCCAGCTGGGGAAGGACTCTCTCAAACTATGGCTACACCTTC. It is translated as CASWGRTLSNYGYTF.

V is TRBV29-1 and J is TRBJ2-6; 9 nucleotides line up with TRBD1. Germline trimming cut 4 bases from V and 0 bases from J; bases unmatched to any gene: 1. CDR3 length: 15 amino acids. CDR1 is SQVTM, CDR2 ANQGSEA, per germline. CDR3 in amino acids: CSVVQGASGANVLTF. Written as DNA, the CDR3 is TGCAGCGTTGTACAGGGGGCCTCTGGGGCCAACGTCCTGACTTTC.

The CDR3 protein is CASSLGFGQGSSPLHF. CDR3 sequence (DNA): TGTGCCAGCAGCCTCGGTTTCGGGCAGGGGAGTTCACCCCTCCACTTT. J is TRBJ1-6 and V is TRBV3-1 (or the pseudogene TRBV3-2), with a possible D match to TRBD1 (6 bases). From germline, CDR1 is LGHDT and CDR2 YNNKEL (reference sequence). The CDR3 extends over 16 amino acids. Trimming took off 4 bases at V and 9 bases at J, with 19 bases between the two ends.

This clone was recorded at least ten times. The chain has TRBV30 and TRBJ1-1, with D maybe TRBD1 (6 bases). Germline CDR1 is GTSNPN and CDR2 is SVGIG (reference sequence). V lost 6 bases and J 11 bases, leaving 22 bases between the germline ends. The CDR3 length is 13 residues. CDR3 bases: TGTGCCTGCTCAGGACAGCATCCCTCCCGTGCTTTCTTT. Protein sequence: CACSGQHPSRAFF.

The V gene is TRBV6-5, the J gene TRBJ2-7; possible D gene TRBD2, 5 bases. The CDR3 runs to 13 residues. V was shortened by 11 bases and J by 2 bases, with 16 bases between the two germline ends. From germline, CDR1 is MNHEY and CDR2 SVGAGI. The CDR3 DNA sequence: TGTGCCGGGCGGCCGGACGGGGCCTACGAGCAGTACTTC. Encoded protein: CAGRPDGAYEQYF.

The chain links TRBV15 to TRBJ1-1; 7 bases are shared with TRBD1. V trimming: 3 bases; J trimming: 1 base; junction bases outside the gene matches: 8. Germline values: CDR1 LNHNV, CDR2 YYDKDF (reference sequence). CDR3 length: 16 residues. The CDR3 region has the DNA TGTGCCACCAGCAGGGCCTGGGACAGTCCGAACACTGAAGCTTTCTTT. This sequence encodes CATSRAWDSPNTEAFF.

V usage is TRBV29-1 and J usage is TRBJ1-1; 9 bases are shared with TRBD1. Trimming cost V 5 bases and J 1 base; bases outside gene matches: 2. This CDR3 has 13 residues. Germline V gives CDR1 SQVTM, CDR2 ANQGSEA. CDR3 bases: TGCAGCGTTTCGGACAGGGGGAACACTGAAGCTTTCTTT. It specifies CSVSDRGNTEAFF.

The chain joins TRBV29-1 to TRBJ2-1; 7 nucleotides match TRBD1. The V gene end was trimmed by 2 bases and the J gene end by 8 bases; junction bases not matched to a gene: 6. This CDR3 spans 13 amino acids. CDR1 is SQVTM and CDR2 is ANQGSEA in the germline V gene. CDR3 sequence reads: CSVEPRGGDEQFF. In DNA form, the CDR3 reads TGCAGCGTTGAACCCCGAGGGGGCGATGAGCAGTTCTTC.

V usage is TRBV28 and J usage is TRBJ1-5; 10 bases are shared with TRBD1. With V trimmed by 8 bases and J by 6 bases, 10 bases remained unmatched. CDR3 size: 15 residues. Germline CDR1 is MDHEN and CDR2 is SYDVKM. The CDR3 region has the DNA TGTGCCAGCCCCCCTGGACAGGGGGGACTTCAGCCCCAGCATTTT. Residues: CASPPGQGGLQPQHF.